This is a list of T cell receptor beta chains from one sample in a study of T cell changes during pregnancy in multiple sclerosis. Clones were sequenced by immunoSEQ multiplex PCR, and TCRdb holds only the in-frame ones, with some missing. The repertoire has 50,000 to 75,000 clones, 90% to 95% of them found once; the top ten carry less than 1.5%. This sample comprised peripheral blood, obtained after pregnancy. These receptors came from a female donor in good health, enrolled as a control in a pregnancy study. The CDR3 runs from the conserved cysteine through the conserved F or W. Not all rows give a size; the values are once, few, many and, for expanded clones, a class.

once TRBV5-6 CASSLLGQGRPGANVLTF
- TRBV19 CASSIGSARLYGYTF
- TRBV7-2 CASRSVGTGWNPPLHF
- TRBV12-5 CASGLTVSGNEKLFF
- TRBV25-1 CASSDHSTDTQYF
- TRBV7-2 CASSSLAVTGREQYF
few TRBV19 CASSIRGQGLANYGYTF
- TRBV18 CASSPSMNTEAFF
- TRBV15 CATSRVAGPYSPLHF
- TRBV5-1 CASSPGQPLVGTDTQYF
few TRBV2 CASRTEYGYTF
- TRBV4-3 CASSQDLYRLTSPLHF
few TRBV15 CATSRTQENTEAFF
- TRBV6-5 CASSTIRVEQYF
- TRBV7-8 CASSLATYLSGNTIYF
once TRBV5-4 CASSRGGEAGNTIYF
- TRBV19 CASIDGERTEAFF
- TRBV6-1 CASSEETSGGLYEQFF
- TRBV7-9 CASSLGAGDYGYTF
- TRBV5-1 CASSLKGLYGSGELFF
- TRBV6-6 CASSPGQTFPLHF
- TRBV7-9 CASSLGGGAYEQYF
- TRBV4-3 CASSRTPTDTQYF
few TRBV5-4 CASSLAGINTIYF
- TRBV18 CASSPTGTGYTVGNEKLFF
- TRBV5-1 CASSLTRDNNEKLFF
- TRBV13 CASQSPDRAYEQYF
- TRBV2 CASSDRRYTEAFF
- TRBV7-9 CASSFGTDQKSGYTF
- TRBV7-2 CASSFPGLAGASYEQYF
- TRBV30 CAWSARDRADQPQHF
- TRBV2 CASWWGRLNTEAFF
once TRBV25-1 CASSAGGGVGEQYF
once TRBV12-5 CASGFGSSGGAVAGEQFF
- TRBV4-1 CASSPRQSGFDTQYF
- TRBV5-1 CASSSGQVDEQFF
- TRBV18 CASSPPPAGGLSTDTQYF
- TRBV2 CASRAGQTITGELFF
- TRBV6-1 CATHREWDQPQHF
- TRBV30 CAWGGVQPQHF
- TRBV7-3 CASSSTGSGNEQFF